The sequence of this T cell receptor beta chain was determined in a study of T cell changes during pregnancy in multiple sclerosis. The CDR3 totals 13 residues. Germline-derived CDR1 and CDR2 are MNHEY and SVGAGI. The ends were cut back, 0 bases at V and 10 bases at J, with 12 bases in the middle. Method: immunoSEQ multiplex PCR; TCRdb's copy keeps in-frame clones and lacks some. The sample carries 35,000 to 50,000 clones, 85% to 95% recorded once. This TCR derives from a female donor with multiple sclerosis, enrolled in a pregnancy study. V usage is TRBV6-5 and J usage is TRBJ1-2, with a possible D match to TRBD1 (5 bases). The source material was CD8+ T cells from peripheral blood mononuclear cells, sampled in the third trimester of pregnancy. The CDR3 nucleotides read TGTGCCAGCAGTTACTCCGGGTTCAGGGACTACACCTTC. This codes for CASSYSGFRDYTF.